This T cell receptor (beta chain) originates from a study of CD8 T cells in ankylosing spondylitis. This clonotype appeared a few times. As yet, its antigen is unknown. Researchers built TCR beta libraries using quantitative 5'-RACE with molecular barcodes. TCRdb passed the 5' RACE reads through MiXCR, listing each CDR3 protein once. This sample yields some 220,000 distinct CDR3 sequences, of which about 10% are seen a single time; around 2.6% belongs to the top ten. Notes on the study in general: Disease-linked clones proved CD8+ and comparatively uncommon in peripheral blood. Reports say disease-linked clones showed up significantly more in matched ankylosing spondylitis synovial fluid.

Germline-derived CDR1 and CDR2 are LNHDA and SQIVND (reference sequence). The CDR3 has 13 amino acids. J was trimmed by 4 bases and V by 8 bases; bases with no gene match: 7. This clonotype was sampled from a male donor with ankylosing spondylitis or in good health (not recorded which). Specimen: blood, either unsorted or a sorted T cell fraction (not recorded which). The chain is built from TRBV19 and TRBJ2-7; 8 bases are a match to TRBD1. Written as DNA, the CDR3 is TGTGCCAGTTCGGACAGGGTCCCTTACGAGCAGTACTTC. Amino acid sequence: CASSDRVPYEQYF.